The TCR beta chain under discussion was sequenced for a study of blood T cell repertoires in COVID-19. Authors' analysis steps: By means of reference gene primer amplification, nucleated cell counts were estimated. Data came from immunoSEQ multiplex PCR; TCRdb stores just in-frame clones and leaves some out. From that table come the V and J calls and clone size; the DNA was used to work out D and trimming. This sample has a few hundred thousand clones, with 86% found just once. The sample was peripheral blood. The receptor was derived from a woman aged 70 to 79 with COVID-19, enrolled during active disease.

DNA for the CDR3: TGCGCCAGCAGCCCGAGCCATAATGAAAAACTGTTTTTT. Translating gives CASSPSHNEKLFF. J is TRBJ1-4 and V is TRBV4-3, with no clear D. V lost 4 bases to trimming and J lost 4 bases, with 7 bases between them. The CDR3 length is 13 residues. From germline, CDR1 is LGHNA and CDR2 YSLEER.